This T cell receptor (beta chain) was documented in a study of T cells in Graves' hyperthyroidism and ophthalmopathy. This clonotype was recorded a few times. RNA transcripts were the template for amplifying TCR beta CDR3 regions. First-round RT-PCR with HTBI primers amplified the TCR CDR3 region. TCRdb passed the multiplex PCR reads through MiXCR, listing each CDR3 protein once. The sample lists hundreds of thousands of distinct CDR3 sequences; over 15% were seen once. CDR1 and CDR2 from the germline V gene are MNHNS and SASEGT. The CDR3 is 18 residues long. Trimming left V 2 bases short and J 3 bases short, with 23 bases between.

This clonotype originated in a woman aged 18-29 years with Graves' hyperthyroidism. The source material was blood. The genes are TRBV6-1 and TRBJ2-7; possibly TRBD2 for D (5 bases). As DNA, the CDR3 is TGTGCCAGCAGTGAATGGAGGACTTCCCGGGTAAGACTCTACGAGCAGTACTTC. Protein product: CASSEWRTSRVRLYEQYF.